This T cell receptor beta chain originates from a study of Graves' ophthalmopathy and Graves' hyperthyroidism. CDR3 regions of TCR beta were amplified from RNA transcripts. Second-round multiplex PCR came after first-round RT-PCR with HTBI primers. TCRdb itself ran the multiplex PCR reads through MiXCR, one entry per CDR3 protein. This sample has some 370,000 distinct CDR3 sequences, with about 15% found just once. The CDR3 consists of 16 residues. Trimming removed 0 bases at V and 3 bases at J, with 14 bases between. Germline V gives CDR1 MGHRA, CDR2 YSYEKL. The clonotype was recovered from an adult woman with stable Graves' hyperthyroidism. Sequences were obtained from peripheral blood. This sequence joins TRBV4-1 and TRBJ1-2; perhaps TRBD1 as D (5 bases). The CDR3 region has the DNA TGCGCCAGCAGCCAAGATCGGGTAGGGGCGGACTATGGCTACACCTTC. This codes for CASSQDRVGADYGYTF.